Following are 30 T cell receptor beta chains from one sample sequenced in a study of blood T cell repertoires in COVID-19. Assay used: immunoSEQ multiplex PCR; TCRdb lists only in-frame clones, some missing. This table has 150,000 or so clones, around 84% appearing once. Sequences were obtained from peripheral blood. The receptor set was obtained from an elderly man with acute or convalescent COVID-19.

The V gene is TRBV18, the J gene TRBJ2-2, with D unclear. The CDR3 totals 15 residues. Per germline, CDR1 KGHSH and CDR2 LQKENI. V was cut by 3 bases and J by 5 bases, with 13 bases left in between. CDR3 region: CASSPQNTYTGELFF. Written as DNA, the CDR3 is TGTGCCAGCTCACCTCAAAACACATATACCGGGGAGCTGTTTTTT.

On this clone itself: An end of the junction differs from the germline gene, which may be a read error. The chain has TRBV11-3 and TRBJ2-1; TRBD1 agrees at 9 bases. This CDR3 is 14 amino acids long. Germline V gene lookup returns CDR1 SGHNT and CDR2 YENEEA. Written as DNA, the CDR3 is TGTGCCAGCACCCAGATTGGCGGCCGGGACAGGGCGATCTTC. Protein: CASTQIGGRDRAIF. Full variable domain (missing parts from reference TRBV11-3 and TRBJ2-1): EAGVVQSPRYKIIEKKQPVAFWCNPISGHNTLYWYLQNLGQGPELLIRYENEEAVDDSQLPKDRFSAERLKGVDSTLKIQPAELGDSAVYLCASTQIGGRDRAIFGPGTRLTVL.

As for this clone: Other DNA sequences in the sample encode the same CDR3. J is TRBJ2-3 and V is TRBV9, with TRBD1 identical over 7 bases. The CDR3 spans 16 residues. J lost 0 bases, V lost 3 bases, and 7 bases had no gene match. The germline CDR1 and CDR2 sequences are SGDLS and YYNGEE. The CDR3 spells CASSALTGASTDTQYF. CDR3 DNA sequence: TGTGCCAGCAGCGCCTTAACAGGGGCGAGCACAGATACGCAGTATTTT.

The chain links TRBV27 to TRBJ1-1, with D unclear. V shed 3 bases and J shed 0 bases, with 11 bases lying between them. This CDR3 is built from 15 residues. Germline V gene data show CDR1 as MNHEY and CDR2 as SMNVEV (reference sequence). The CDR3 loop is CASSFIGLLNTEAFF. The CDR3 DNA sequence: TGTGCCAGCAGTTTTATAGGACTTCTGAACACTGAAGCTTTCTTT.

The rearrangement uses TRBV19 and TRBJ2-2; 10 bases are a match to TRBD2. Germline V CDR1 and CDR2: LNHDA, SQIVND (reference sequence). The CDR3 loop spans 17 amino acids. The ends lost 3 bases at V and 0 bases at J; junction bases unmatched: 4. The CDR3 region has the DNA TGTGCCAGTAGTATCCAAGCGGGGGGGCCGAACACCGGGGAGCTGTTTTTT. This encodes CASSIQAGGPNTGELFF.

The genes are TRBV3-1 (or the pseudogene TRBV3-2) and TRBJ2-5; TRBD1 agrees at 9 bases. Germline V gene data show CDR1 as LGHDT and CDR2 as YNNKEL (reference sequence). CDR3 length equals 13 residues. V lost 9 bases to trimming and J lost 4 bases; unmatched junction nucleotides: 6. DNA of the CDR3: TGTGCCAGGATTCGACAGGGGGGAGAGACCCAGTACTTC. It codes for CARIRQGGETQYF.

The rearrangement joins TRBV24-1 to TRBJ1-5; 7 nucleotides match TRBD1. Germline V gene data show CDR1 as KGHDR and CDR2 as SFDVKD. This CDR3 has 17 residues. The V and J ends lost 1 base and 5 bases, in that order; junction bases with no gene match: 10. CDR3 residues: CATSDFQTTGIDQPQHF. DNA of the CDR3: TGTGCCACCAGTGATTTCCAGACGACAGGGATCGATCAGCCCCAGCATTTT.

The gene calls are TRBV7-6 and TRBJ2-1; 7 bases agree with TRBD2. Germline CDR1 and CDR2: SGHVS and FNYEAQ. Trimming at V came to 5 bases and at J to 2 bases, leaving 6 bases not matched to a gene. The CDR3 is 15 amino acids. CDR3 sequence reads: CASSRGDLTYNEQFF. Here the CDR3 DNA reads TGTGCCAGCAGCCGGGGGGACTTGACCTACAATGAGCAGTTCTTC.

This clone was seen once. This chain joins TRBV6-2 or TRBV6-3 and TRBJ2-7; D is possibly TRBD2 (6 bases). The CDR3 spans 13 residues. The germline V gene encodes CDR1 MNHEY and CDR2 SVGEGT. Trimming removed 5 bases at V and 0 bases at J, with 8 bases between. CDR3 sequence: CASSAGNSYEQYV. CDR3 sequence (DNA): TGTGCCAGCAGTGCGGGGAACTCCTACGAGCAGTACGTC.

The rearrangement joins TRBV3-1 (or the pseudogene TRBV3-2) to TRBJ2-3; 7 bases match TRBD2. The CDR3 covers 17 residues. Germline CDR1 LGHDT, CDR2 YNNKEL (reference sequence). J gave up 5 bases and V 2 bases, and 13 bases lay outside the gene matches. CDR3 in amino acids: CASSQRAAGLAVDTQYF. CDR3 sequence (DNA): TGTGCCAGCAGCCAAAGAGCGGCGGGCCTAGCGGTAGATACGCAGTATTTT.

This rearrangement joins TRBV7-9 to TRBJ1-5; D is unresolved. V lost 4 bases and J 0 bases, leaving 10 bases between the germline ends. This CDR3 has 15 residues. In germline, CDR1 is SEHNR, CDR2 FQNEAQ (reference sequence). The CDR3: CASSSQVNSNQPQHF. For the CDR3, the DNA is TGTGCCAGCAGCTCCCAGGTTAATAGCAATCAGCCCCAGCATTTT. The variable domain in full, completed from reference TRBV7-9 and TRBJ1-5, reads DTGVSQNPRHKITKRGQNVTFRCDPISEHNRLYWYRQTLGQGPEFLTYFQNEAQLEKSRLLSDRFSAERPKGSFSTLEIQRTEQGDSAMYLCASSSQVNSNQPQHFGDGTRLSIL.

This clone was seen just once. This chain connects TRBV30 to TRBJ1-5, with 10 bases aligning to TRBD1. The germline V gene encodes CDR1 GTSNPN and CDR2 SVGIG (reference sequence). V was pared by 3 bases and J by 4 bases, with 0 bases of the junction left unmatched. The CDR3 has 13 residues. This chain's CDR3 is CAWRGQGNQPQHF. CDR3 DNA: TGTGCCTGGAGGGGACAGGGGAATCAGCCCCAGCATTTT.

The chain carries TRBV7-9 and TRBJ1-2, with 9 bases that match TRBD1. J lost 7 bases, V lost 4 bases, and 13 bases had no gene match. The CDR3 spans 16 residues. CDR1 and CDR2 from the germline V gene are SEHNR and FQNEAQ (reference sequence). As DNA, the CDR3 is TGTGCCAGCAGCTCCCGAGGTGGGACAGGGCTTCGTGGCTACACCTTC. Its translation: CASSSRGGTGLRGYTF.

This chain joins TRBV9 and TRBJ2-5, with 9 bases aligning to TRBD1. Germline-derived CDR1 and CDR2 are SGDLS and YYNGEE. There are 16 residues in the CDR3. The junction had 9 bases not matched to a gene; V was cut back by 6 bases and J by 0 bases. CDR3 DNA: TGTGCCAGCAACCCACAGGGGGCTAGGGACCAAGAGACCCAGTACTTC. It yields the protein CASNPQGARDQETQYF.

The V gene is TRBV19, the J gene TRBJ1-2, with 8 nucleotides matching TRBD1. The germline V gene has CDR1 LNHDA and CDR2 SQIVND (reference sequence). The CDR3 spans 15 residues. The V gene end was trimmed by 5 bases and the J gene end by 4 bases; junction bases not matched to a gene: 9. The CDR3 here is CASSAERTGLYGYTF. DNA for the CDR3: TGTGCCAGTAGTGCCGAGAGGACAGGGCTCTATGGCTACACCTTC.

The genes are TRBV12-3 or TRBV12-4 and TRBJ2-3; perhaps TRBD1 as D (6 bases). The CDR3 extends over 13 amino acids. The V end lost 6 bases, the J end lost 2 bases, and 9 bases lay between the germline ends. Here the CDR3 reads CASSGQITDTQYF. The CDR3 nucleotides are TGTGCCAGCAGCGGACAGATCACAGATACGCAGTATTTT.

The CDR3 is CASRGTGWATEAFF. The CDR3 DNA is TGTGCCAGTCGGGGGACAGGGTGGGCCACTGAAGCTTTCTTT. V gene TRBV19 combines with J gene TRBJ1-1, with 9 bases that match TRBD1. Trimming cost V 8 bases and J 4 bases; bases outside gene matches: 8. The CDR3 runs to 14 residues. Per germline, CDR1 LNHDA and CDR2 SQIVND (reference sequence).

This clone was counted between two and nine times. The rearrangement uses TRBV18 and TRBJ1-2, with 9 bases identical to TRBD1. Germline V gene lookup returns CDR1 KGHSH and CDR2 LQKENI. This CDR3 is built from 14 residues. After removal of 5 bases from V and 6 bases from J, the junction contained 7 bases not matched to a gene. This CDR3 reads CASSATGQGDGYTF. In nucleotides, the CDR3 is TGTGCCAGCTCAGCGACGGGACAGGGTGATGGCTACACCTTC. Supplemented by reference TRBV18 and TRBJ1-2, the full variable domain reads NAGVMQNPRHLVRRRGQEARLRCSPMKGHSHVYWYRQLPEEGLKFMVYLQKENIIDESGMPKERFSAEFPKEGPSILRIQQVVRGDSAAYFCASSATGQGDGYTFGSGTRLTVV.

This chain links TRBV19 with TRBJ2-5; 10 nucleotides line up with TRBD2. Germline assignment: CDR1 LNHDA and CDR2 SQIVND (reference sequence). The CDR3 has 16 amino acids. V lost 1 base to trimming and J lost 5 bases; unmatched junction nucleotides: 7. In DNA form, the CDR3 reads TGTGCCAGTAGTATAGTAGCTAGCGGGGGCTCGGAGACCCAGTACTTC. This codes for CASSIVASGGSETQYF.

J is TRBJ2-3 and V is TRBV20-1; D is ambiguous. Germline V gene lookup returns CDR1 DFQATT and CDR2 SNEGSKA (reference sequence). Trimming removed 6 bases at V and 5 bases at J, with 9 bases between. CDR3 length: 11 residues. Here the CDR3 reads CSAAEGDTQYF. The CDR3 nucleotides are TGCAGTGCCGCGGAAGGAGATACGCAGTATTTT.

V is TRBV28 and J is TRBJ2-5; D perhaps matches TRBD1 (5 bases). CDR1 is MDHEN and CDR2 is SYDVKM in the germline V gene. V lost 5 bases to trimming and J lost 3 bases, with 10 bases between them. This CDR3 contains 13 residues. The CDR3 DNA reads as TGTGCCAGCAGTAGCTTGGACAAAGAGACCCAGTACTTC. This codes for CASSSLDKETQYF.

This clone occurred a few times. The V and J genes are TRBV9 and TRBJ1-6; 9 bases are shared with TRBD1. The CDR3 sequence is 16 residues long. J lost 10 bases, V lost 2 bases, and 10 bases had no gene match. CDR1 is SGDLS and CDR2 is YYNGEE in the germline V gene. CDR3 DNA sequence: TGTGCCAGCAGCGTGACTGGGACAGGGTACCAATCACCCCTCCACTTT. Its translation: CASSVTGTGYQSPLHF.

The rearrangement uses TRBV7-9 and TRBJ1-4, with a possible D match to TRBD1 (6 bases). V was shortened by 5 bases and J by 3 bases, with 13 bases between the two germline ends. The CDR3 has 15 amino acids. The germline CDR1 and CDR2 sequences are SEHNR and FQNEAQ (reference sequence). In DNA form, the CDR3 reads TGTGCCAGCAGCCCCATACAGGGCCCTAATGAAAAACTGTTTTTT. Translating gives CASSPIQGPNEKLFF.

This clone was observed a handful of times. This chain joins TRBV3-1 (or the pseudogene TRBV3-2) and TRBJ2-1, with D perhaps TRBD2 (7 bases). The CDR3 totals 15 residues. The V gene's germline CDR1 is LGHDT and CDR2 YNNKEL (reference sequence). V was cut by 0 bases and J by 14 bases, with 20 bases left in between. The CDR3 spells CASSQDAAGAPLEFF. The DNA of the CDR3 is TGTGCCAGCAGCCAAGATGCGGCGGGGGCCCCGCTAGAGTTCTTC.

The chain employs TRBV7-9 and TRBJ2-4; D is uncertain. CDR3 length: 11 amino acids. V was clipped by 8 bases and J by 5 bases, with 7 bases between them. CDR1 SEHNR and CDR2 FQNEAQ come from the germline V gene (reference sequence). CDR3 in DNA: TGTGCCAGCGGCCCAGAAAACATTCAGTACTTC. It yields the protein CASGPENIQYF.

The chain joins TRBV30 to TRBJ2-7, with TRBD1 matching over 7 bases. CDR1 is GTSNPN, CDR2 SVGIG, per germline (reference sequence). CDR3 length: 12 amino acids. The V gene end was trimmed by 5 bases and the J gene end by 7 bases; junction bases not matched to a gene: 8. CDR3 sequence reads: CAWGVQGWEQYF. CDR3 DNA sequence: TGTGCCTGGGGGGTACAGGGGTGGGAGCAGTACTTC.

V and J are TRBV9 and TRBJ2-7, with D uncertain. The germline V gene encodes CDR1 SGDLS and CDR2 YYNGEE. The CDR3 spans 11 residues. Between the trimmed V and J ends, which lost 4 bases and 7 bases, there was a span of 9 bases. The CDR3 loop reads CASSPAREQYV. For the CDR3, the DNA is TGTGCCAGCAGCCCCGCGCGGGAGCAGTACGTC.

The rearrangement links TRBV11-3 to TRBJ1-6; D is possibly TRBD1 (5 bases). V was pared by 0 bases and J by 10 bases, with 13 bases between. Germline assignment: CDR1 SGHNT and CDR2 YENEEA. This CDR3 contains 15 residues. The CDR3 DNA is TGTGCCAGCAGCTTAGATCGGCGGGGACGCTCACCCCTCCACTTT. As protein: CASSLDRRGRSPLHF.

The V call is TRBV4-2, the J call TRBJ2-3, with 8 nucleotides matching TRBD2. This CDR3 region has 17 residues. CDR1 is LGHNA and CDR2 is YNFKEQ in the germline V gene. The V segment lost 1 base and the J segment 2 bases; nucleotides outside the gene matches: 8. The CDR3 nucleotides read TGTGCCAGCAGCCAAGGGGCTGCGGGGGGAAACACAGATACGCAGTATTTT. Its translation is CASSQGAAGGNTDTQYF.

The chain couples TRBV5-1 to TRBJ2-1; D is ambiguous. The germline V gene encodes CDR1 SGHRS and CDR2 YFSETQ. CDR3 size: 14 residues. V lost 2 bases, J lost 0 bases, and 6 bases lay in between. The CDR3 loop reads CASSFQNSYNEQFF. CDR3 in DNA: TGCGCCAGCAGCTTTCAAAACTCCTACAATGAGCAGTTCTTC.